This paragraph reports one TCR beta chain. This clone's antigen is unknown. The input lacks base qualities; no much larger clone sits a single base away. V is cut back by 6 bases and J by 2 bases, with 8 bases in the junction unmatched. The germline V gene yields SNHLY for CDR1 and FYNNEI for CDR2. The CDR3, from cysteine to phenylalanine, totals 17 residues. Of the read, only the CDR3 DNA is kept; its 51 bases are in frame from base 1. The data belong to a study of blood T cell repertoires in COVID-19 (TCRdb year 2020). For the study in its entirety: Collaborator samples came from the United States, Italy and Spain and covered acute and convalescent phases of COVID-19. The material from the prospective study consisted of cDNA or gDNA derived from T cells, B-cell-depleted T cells, or PBMCs. Deeply sampled blood TCRbeta repertoires from subjects exposed to, actively infected with, or recovered from COVID-19 were included in the dataset. The repertoires were released in a freely available public database meant as a resource for research on the immune response to SARS-CoV-2. Samples came from the ongoing ImmuneRACE study (first 160 participants) plus 1,254 subjects from 6 global collaborators. The sample metadata nearly always contained a de-identified subject ID, COVID-19 status, age in years and sex. Where available, HLA class I and class II types were obtained from metadata supplied by the sample provider rather than from assay-based typing.

Whole blood was collected in K2EDTA tubes by collaborating institutions according to the institutions' own protocols. For TCRbeta analysis, collaborator samples were shipped as frozen whole blood, as isolated PBMCs, or as DNA extracted from either sample type. General study outcomes and caveats: The amount of clinical and demographic metadata varied by source and participant and was provided uncurated.

TCRbeta CDR3 regions were amplified from genomic DNA using the immunoSEQ Assay, a bias-controlled multiplex PCR. From the authors' description of their analysis: The number of nucleated cells in each sample was estimated by amplification of reference gene primers within the assay. Sequence reads were collapsed and filtered to measure the absolute abundance of every unique TCRbeta CDR3 rearrangement. For each sample, productive Simpson clonality was calculated as the square root of Simpson's diversity index across productive rearrangements. TCRdb retrieved this table from immuneACCESS and kept in-frame rearrangements only. Not all clones are present; in checked studies, unresolved V genes account for under half, and no reason is known for the remainder. That table gives V, J and clone size, and the DNA gave D and trimming. The sample table lists 150,000 to 200,000 clones, approximately 90% of them with a count of one. The top ten clones comprise roughly 1.4% of the sample.

The receptor was isolated from a woman aged 45-59 years with acute or convalescent COVID-19. The chain links TRBV2 with TRBJ1-5, with 12 central nucleotides matching TRBD1. The material sequenced was peripheral blood. The nucleotide sequence reads as follows: TGTGCCAGCAGCCGTGGGACAGGGGGCGGGCGCAATCAGCCCCAGCATTTT. Protein translation: CASSRGTGGGRNQPQHF.